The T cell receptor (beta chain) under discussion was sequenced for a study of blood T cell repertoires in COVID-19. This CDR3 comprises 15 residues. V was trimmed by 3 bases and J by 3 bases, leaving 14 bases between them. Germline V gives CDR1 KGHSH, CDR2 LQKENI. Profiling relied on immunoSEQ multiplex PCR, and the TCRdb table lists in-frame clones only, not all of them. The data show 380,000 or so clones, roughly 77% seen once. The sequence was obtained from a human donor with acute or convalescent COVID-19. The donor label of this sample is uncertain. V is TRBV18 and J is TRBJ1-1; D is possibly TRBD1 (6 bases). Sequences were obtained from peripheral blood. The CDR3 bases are TGTGCCAGCTCACCCCAGGGCCAGGGGTACACTGAAGCTTTCTTT. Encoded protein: CASSPQGQGYTEAFF.